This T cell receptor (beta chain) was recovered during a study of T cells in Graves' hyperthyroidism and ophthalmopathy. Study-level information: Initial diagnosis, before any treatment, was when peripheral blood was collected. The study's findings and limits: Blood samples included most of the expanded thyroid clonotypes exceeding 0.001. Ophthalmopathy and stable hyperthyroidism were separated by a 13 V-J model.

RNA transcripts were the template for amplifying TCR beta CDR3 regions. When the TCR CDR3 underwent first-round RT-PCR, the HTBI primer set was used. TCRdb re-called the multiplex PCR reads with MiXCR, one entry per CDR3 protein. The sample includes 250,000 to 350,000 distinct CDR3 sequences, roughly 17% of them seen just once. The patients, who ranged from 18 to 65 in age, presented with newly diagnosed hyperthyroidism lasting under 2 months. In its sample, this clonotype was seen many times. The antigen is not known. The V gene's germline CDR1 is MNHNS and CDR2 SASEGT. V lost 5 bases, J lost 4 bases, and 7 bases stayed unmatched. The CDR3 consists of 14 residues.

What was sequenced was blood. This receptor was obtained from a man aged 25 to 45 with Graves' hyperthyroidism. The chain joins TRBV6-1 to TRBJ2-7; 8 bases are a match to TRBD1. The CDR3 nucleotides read TGTGCCAGCAGTTACAGGCAGGGGGCTTACGAGCAGTACTTC. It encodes CASSYRQGAYEQYF.